The 18 T cell receptor beta chains reported below all come from one sample, sequenced in a study of T cells in Graves' hyperthyroidism and ophthalmopathy. RNA transcripts gave rise to amplified TCR beta CDR3 regions. During a first-round RT-PCR of the TCR CDR3, the HTBI primer set was used. TCRdb re-analysed the multiplex PCR reads in MiXCR, keeping a single row per CDR3 protein. The data contain 300,000 or so distinct CDR3 sequences, roughly 23% of them singletons. Sequenced: blood. These receptor sequences come from a woman in her forties or fifties with Graves' hyperthyroidism.

This clonotype was counted many times. This chain connects TRBV7-6 to TRBJ2-3; tentatively, D is TRBD1 or TRBD2 (5 bases each). Trimming pared 5 bases from V and 2 bases from J, leaving 17 bases between. Germline-derived CDR1 and CDR2 are SGHVS and FNYEAQ. This CDR3 comprises 16 residues. The CDR3 bases are TGTGCCAGCAGCCCGATGCGATCCGGGGCCACAGATACGCAGTATTTT. Its protein is CASSPMRSGATDTQYF.

Ten or more counts support this clonotype. The chain is built from TRBV2 and TRBJ2-7, with D maybe TRBD1 (6 bases). The CDR3 is made up of 16 amino acids. CDR1 and CDR2 from the germline V gene are SNHLY and FYNNEI. V was clipped by 6 bases and J by 0 bases, with 18 bases between them. The CDR3 loop is CASRPGHRDPSYEQYF. In nucleotides, the CDR3 is TGTGCCAGCAGACCGGGCCACAGGGACCCCTCCTACGAGCAGTACTTC.

This clonotype was found a few times. The chain uses TRBV6-1 and TRBJ2-2; D unclear. CDR1 MNHNS and CDR2 SASEGT come from the germline V gene. The CDR3 extends over 14 amino acids. Trimming pared 8 bases from V and 1 base from J, leaving 11 bases between. The CDR3 loop reads CASRSPKNTGELFF. The CDR3 bases are TGTGCCAGCCGCTCACCCAAGAACACCGGGGAGCTGTTTTTT.

This clonotype was detected ten times or more. The V and J genes are TRBV7-8 and TRBJ1-1, with no clear D. The CDR3 contains 12 residues. V was cut by 2 bases and J by 3 bases, with 4 bases left in between. Germline lookup yields CDR1 SGHVS and CDR2 FQNEAQ. CDR3 sequence: CASSLRYTEAFF. CDR3 DNA: TGTGCCAGCAGCTTAAGATACACTGAAGCTTTCTTT.

This clonotype was detected ten times or more. The chain employs TRBV7-9 and TRBJ2-1; either TRBD1 or TRBD2 may fit D (6 bases each). V was trimmed by 1 base and J by 6 bases, leaving 10 bases between them. Germline CDR1 is SEHNR and CDR2 is FQNEAQ (reference sequence). The CDR3 consists of 14 residues. Written as DNA, the CDR3 is TGTGCCAGCAGCTTAGAGGGGGGCCCCAATGAGCAGTTCTTC. Protein sequence: CASSLEGGPNEQFF. The entire variable domain, with the rest obtained from reference TRBV7-9 and TRBJ2-1, is as follows: DTGVSQNPRHKITKRGQNVTFRCDPISEHNRLYWYRQTLGQGPEFLTYFQNEAQLEKSRLLSDRFSAERPKGSFSTLEIQRTEQGDSAMYLCASSLEGGPNEQFFGPGTRLTVL.

The chain couples TRBV30 to TRBJ2-2; D is ambiguous. Germline V lookup: CDR1 GTSNPN, CDR2 SVGIG (reference sequence). V dropped 7 bases and J dropped 3 bases, with 12 bases sitting between them. The CDR3 loop spans 13 amino acids. CDR3 DNA: TGTGCCTCCGAGGTCTATTACACCGGGGAGCTGTTTTTT. This sequence encodes CASEVYYTGELFF.

This clonotype was detected ten times or more. The V gene is TRBV10-3, the J gene TRBJ1-1; D uncertain. CDR1 is ENHRY, CDR2 SYGVKD, per germline. The CDR3 extends over 13 amino acids. The germline V and J ends were trimmed by 7 bases and 0 bases, with 9 bases remaining between them. The CDR3, as DNA: TGTGCCATCACAGCAGCGATGAACACTGAAGCTTTCTTT. Residues: CAITAAMNTEAFF.

The V and J genes are TRBV7-3 and TRBJ2-1, with 12 bases lining up with TRBD2. The V and J ends lost 4 bases and 4 bases, in that order; junction bases with no gene match: 8. This CDR3 has 17 amino acids. Germline V gene data show CDR1 as SGHTA and CDR2 as FQGTGA. CDR3 coding DNA: TGTGCCAGCAGCTCCATTGCCGGACTAGCGGGGTACAATGAGCAGTTCTTC. The encoded protein is CASSSIAGLAGYNEQFF.

This clonotype was counted a single time. Germline and junction disagree at one end, which may indicate a read error. The rearrangement joins TRBV2 to TRBJ2-7, with D unclear. Looked up from germline, CDR1 is SNHLY and CDR2 is FYNNEI. This CDR3 contains 16 residues. The DNA for the CDR3 is TGTGCCAGCAGTCAAGCTCACCCCTTAACCCACTACGAGCAGTACTTC. It is translated as CASSQAHPLTHYEQYF.

CDR3 DNA sequence: TGTGCCAGCAGTCGCAGCCCCCGGGGTGGCAATCAGCCCCAGCATTTT. This sequence encodes CASSRSPRGGNQPQHF. The gene calls are TRBV12-3 or TRBV12-4 and TRBJ1-5, with no clear D. This CDR3 spans 16 amino acids. V lost 5 bases and J 2 bases, leaving 16 bases between the germline ends.

V gene TRBV11-3 combines with J gene TRBJ1-1; tentative D call: TRBD1 (5 bases). The germline gives CDR1 SGHNT, CDR2 YENEEA. Trimming took off 5 bases at V and 6 bases at J, with 16 bases between the two ends. The CDR3 has 14 amino acids. The CDR3 protein is CASSPSRGVPEAFF. In nucleotides, the CDR3 is TGTGCCAGCAGCCCCTCAAGGGGTGTCCCTGAAGCTTTCTTT.

The V and J genes are TRBV12-3 or TRBV12-4 and TRBJ1-3, with TRBD1 as a possible D gene (6 bases). The CDR3 loop spans 19 amino acids. V dropped 8 bases and J dropped 0 bases, with 26 bases sitting between them. In DNA, the CDR3 is TGTGCCAGCGGCGTGAACCCGGGACACCAAGTAAACTCTGGAAACACCATATATTTT. Its translation is CASGVNPGHQVNSGNTIYF.

The table lists this clonotype with a few counts. V and J are TRBV20-1 and TRBJ2-1; 12 nucleotides line up with TRBD2. With V trimmed by 4 bases and J by 8 bases, 0 bases remained unmatched. CDR3 size: 12 residues. Germline V gives CDR1 DFQATT, CDR2 SNEGSKA (reference sequence). CDR3 in amino acids: CSATSGRDEQFF. For the CDR3, the DNA is TGCAGTGCTACTAGCGGGAGGGATGAGCAGTTCTTC.

This clonotype was seen repeatedly, ten times or more. This chain connects TRBV24-1 to TRBJ1-1; D perhaps matches TRBD1 (5 bases). The CDR3 is made up of 12 amino acids. V was shortened by 2 bases and J by 5 bases, with 5 bases between the two germline ends. From germline, CDR1 is KGHDR and CDR2 SFDVKD. CDR3: CATSDWGTEAFF. The CDR3 region has the DNA TGTGCCACCAGTGATTGGGGGACTGAAGCTTTCTTT.

As concerns this clonotype: The junction does not match germline at one end; this may be a read error. The CDR3 DNA is TGTGCCAGCAGTACCGGGACAGTCTATGGCCACACCTTC. The encoded protein is CASSTGTVYGHTF. The chain carries TRBV6-4 and TRBJ1-2; 7 bases align to TRBD1. This CDR3 is built from 13 residues. From germline, CDR1 is MRHNA and CDR2 SNTAGT.

The chain uses TRBV12-3 or TRBV12-4 and TRBJ2-2; D is possibly TRBD1 or TRBD2 (5 bases each). The CDR3 runs to 14 residues. The germline V and J ends were trimmed by 4 bases and 3 bases, with 9 bases remaining between them. The DNA for the CDR3 is TGTGCCAGCAGTTATGGGACGCACACCGGGGAGCTGTTTTTT. Translating gives CASSYGTHTGELFF.

In its sample, this clonotype was seen many times. This chain joins TRBV11-2 and TRBJ2-2; 7 bases are a match to TRBD1. Germline V gene lookup returns CDR1 SGHAT and CDR2 FQNNGV. The CDR3 length is 16 residues. Germline trimming cut 1 base from V and 0 bases from J; bases unmatched to any gene: 2. The CDR3 DNA reads TGTGCCAGCAGCTTAGGTGACAGGGCGAACACCGGGGAGCTGTTTTTT. This translates into CASSLGDRANTGELFF.

This clonotype was counted many times. This rearrangement joins TRBV15 to TRBJ1-5; D might be TRBD1 (5 bases). The CDR3 covers 14 residues. The V end lost 1 base, the J end lost 2 bases, and 6 bases lay between the germline ends. CDR1 and CDR2 from the germline V gene are LNHNV and YYDKDF (reference sequence). The CDR3 coding sequence is TGTGCCACCAGCAGAGCAGGGCGCAATCAGCCCCAGCATTTT. It codes for CATSRAGRNQPQHF.